This TCR beta chain was identified during a study of CDR3 diversity in severe acne. CDR3 length: 16 amino acids. The germline CDR1 and CDR2 sequences are SGDLS and YYNGEE. TCRdb fed the PCR reads into MiXCR, producing one record per CDR3 protein. Among about 84,000 distinct CDR3 sequences listed, under 60% were seen once. As to this clonotype: Just one base apart from a much larger clone, this may be a read error.

Sequenced input: blood. This sequence originates from a male donor in good health, without acne. This chain uses TRBV9 with TRBJ2-2; the match to TRBD1 covers 9 bases. CDR3: CASSVGGTGSTGELVF. CDR3 DNA sequence: TGTGCCAGCAGCGTAGGGGGGACAGGGTCCACCGGGGAGCTGGTTTTT.